This TCR beta chain comes out of a study of blood T cell repertoires in COVID-19. Study information: The United States, Italy and Spain provided the acute and convalescent COVID-19 samples.

In the original processing: Amplification of reference gene primers was used by the study to estimate nucleated cell counts. TCRdb's copy holds only in-frame clones and misses some; the assay was immunoSEQ multiplex PCR. That table gives V, J and clone size, and the DNA gave D and trimming. The table lists 250,000 to 350,000 clones, less than 90% of them singletons. Living in about two dozen US areas, the participants were between roughly 18 and 90 years of age. Either two negative PCRs, clearance, or symptom resolution qualified Cohort 3 donors as recovered. V shed 6 bases and J 1 base; nucleotides not matched to a gene: 14. This CDR3 has 17 amino acids. Germline V gene sequence: CDR1 MNHEY, CDR2 SMNVEV (reference sequence).

This sequence was found in a woman in her fifties or sixties who had recovered from COVID-19. The chain is built from TRBV27 and TRBJ2-5, with 7 positions matching TRBD2. Sequenced sample: PBMCs or T cells enriched from blood (not recorded which). This chain's CDR3 is CASSTWGSSGLQETQYF. DNA of the CDR3: TGTGCCAGCAGCACCTGGGGGTCTAGCGGCCTCCAAGAGACCCAGTACTTC.